Below, 31 T cell receptor beta chains from the same sample are listed, as sequenced in a study of cytomegalovirus exposure and HLA in healthy donors. Sequencing used immunoSEQ multiplex PCR; TCRdb keeps in-frame clones, though not all of them. The sample records about 110,000 clones, roughly 90% being singletons. The sequencing sample was made of PBMCs. These receptors were taken from a woman aged 18-29 years in good health and CMV-seronegative.

V and J are TRBV11-2 and TRBJ1-1; D is possibly TRBD1 (5 bases). Germline V gene data show CDR1 as SGHAT and CDR2 as FQNNGV. CDR3 length: 15 amino acids. V was trimmed by 5 bases and J by 0 bases, leaving 13 bases between them. The CDR3 DNA follows: TGTGCCAGCAGCCCGATCAGGGAAATGAACACTGAAGCTTTCTTT. As protein: CASSPIREMNTEAFF.

The CDR3 DNA is TGTGCCTGGAGTGCCGAGGGACAGGGGTTCAATGAGCAGTTCTTC. It is translated as CAWSAEGQGFNEQFF. This rearrangement joins TRBV30 to TRBJ2-1; 10 bases match TRBD1. V shed 1 base and J 6 bases; nucleotides not matched to a gene: 6. Germline V CDR1 and CDR2: GTSNPN, SVGIG (reference sequence). This CDR3 has 15 residues.

This chain uses TRBV27 with TRBJ2-1; the match to TRBD1 covers 7 bases. Germline V gene data show CDR1 as MNHEY and CDR2 as SMNVEV (reference sequence). The CDR3 is made up of 12 amino acids. V was pared by 6 bases and J by 9 bases, with 5 bases of the junction left unmatched. The chain's CDR3 is CASRTGISEQFF. The CDR3 coding sequence is TGTGCCAGCAGGACAGGGATTTCTGAGCAGTTCTTC.

This chain connects TRBV4-2 to TRBJ2-7, with D possibly matching TRBD1 (6 bases). CDR3 length: 19 residues. V was trimmed by 0 bases and J by 0 bases, leaving 21 bases between them. Looked up from germline, CDR1 is LGHNA and CDR2 is YNFKEQ. For the CDR3, the DNA is TGTGCCAGCAGCCAAGAGGACAGCAGGTATCGTGATAGCTCCTACGAGCAGTACTTC. It translates to CASSQEDSRYRDSSYEQYF.

The rearrangement uses TRBV7-6 and TRBJ1-2; 8 nucleotides line up with TRBD1. V lost 5 bases, J lost 7 bases, and 9 bases stayed unmatched. Germline V gene sequence: CDR1 SGHVS, CDR2 FNYEAQ. The CDR3 spans 14 residues. This CDR3 is CASSPSAGGGGYTF. CDR3 bases: TGTGCCAGCAGCCCTAGCGCAGGGGGCGGTGGCTACACCTTC.

This clone appeared once. This chain uses TRBV28 with TRBJ2-3; maybe TRBD2 (5 bases). The germline V gene encodes CDR1 MDHEN and CDR2 SYDVKM. Trimming took off 2 bases at V and 2 bases at J, with 14 bases between the two ends. This CDR3 has 16 residues. CDR3 residues: CASSLGGRQNTDTQYF. CDR3 coding DNA: TGTGCCAGCAGTTTAGGAGGCAGGCAGAACACAGATACGCAGTATTTT.

V is TRBV6-1 and J is TRBJ1-5; TRBD1 matches 7 bases. The germline CDR1 and CDR2 sequences are MNHNS and SASEGT. CDR3 length: 15 residues. The V and J ends lost 1 base and 3 bases, in that order; junction bases with no gene match: 3. The CDR3 region is CASSEGGQINQPQHF. CDR3 coding DNA: TGTGCCAGCAGTGAAGGGGGACAGATCAATCAGCCCCAGCATTTT.

V gene TRBV9 combines with J gene TRBJ2-3; 9 bases match TRBD2. The CDR3 is 17 amino acids. Germline V lookup: CDR1 SGDLS, CDR2 YYNGEE. V lost 0 bases, J lost 6 bases, and 11 bases stayed unmatched. CDR3 coding DNA: TGTGCCAGCAGCGTAGGACTCGGCGGGGGGGCGACGGATACGCAGTATTTT. Translation: CASSVGLGGGATDTQYF. The full variable domain, with the rest looked up from reference TRBV9 and TRBJ2-3, is DSGVTQTPKHLITATGQRVTLRCSPRSGDLSVYWYQQSLDQGLQFLIQYYNGEERAKGNILERFSAQQFPDLHSELNLSSLELGDSALYFCASSVGLGGGATDTQYFGPGTRLTVL.

The rearrangement joins TRBV5-1 to TRBJ1-1; the match to TRBD1 covers 7 bases. From germline, CDR1 is SGHRS and CDR2 YFSETQ. With V trimmed by 3 bases and J by 0 bases, 2 bases remained unmatched. This CDR3 is built from 14 residues. The CDR3: CASSSGQMNTEAFF. The CDR3, as DNA: TGCGCCAGCAGCTCGGGACAGATGAACACTGAAGCTTTCTTT.

This chain links TRBV6-4 with TRBJ2-1; D is ambiguous. CDR3 length: 13 amino acids. Per germline, CDR1 MRHNA and CDR2 SNTAGT. Trimming shortened V by 5 bases and J by 0 bases, and 5 bases separated the two germline ends. The DNA of the CDR3 is TGTGCCAGCAGTAAGAGCTCCTACAATGAGCAGTTCTTC. This codes for CASSKSSYNEQFF.

This rearrangement joins TRBV13 to TRBJ2-5; 9 nucleotides line up with TRBD1. The length of the CDR3 is 15 residues. V lost 2 bases, J lost 4 bases, and 5 bases stayed unmatched. Germline V gene data show CDR1 as PRHDT and CDR2 as FYEKMQ (reference sequence). The CDR3 protein is CASSLSGQGRETQYF. CDR3 bases: TGTGCCAGCAGCTTAAGCGGACAGGGGCGAGAGACCCAGTACTTC.

V usage is TRBV28 and J usage is TRBJ1-3, with 7 bases that match TRBD1. V lost 6 bases and J lost 7; bases outside the gene matches: 12. Germline V gene sequence: CDR1 MDHEN, CDR2 SYDVKM. The CDR3 is 15 residues long. CDR3 in amino acids: CASSTDRESRNTIYF. The CDR3 bases are TGTGCCAGCAGCACAGACAGGGAGAGTCGGAACACCATATATTTT.

The genes are TRBV15 and TRBJ1-5, with a tentative D call TRBD1 (6 bases). Trimming took off 1 base at V and 7 bases at J, with 14 bases between the two ends. Looked up from germline, CDR1 is LNHNV and CDR2 is YYDKDF (reference sequence). The CDR3 spans 15 residues. The CDR3 here is CATSRGAGAGQPQHF. The DNA of the CDR3 is TGTGCCACCAGCAGAGGAGCAGGGGCTGGGCAGCCCCAGCATTTT.

The V call is TRBV6-5, the J call TRBJ2-1, with 7 bases lining up with TRBD1. The CDR3 runs to 13 residues. J lost 12 bases, V lost 1 base, and 6 bases had no gene match. The germline V gene encodes CDR1 MNHEY and CDR2 SVGAGI. The CDR3 nucleotides are TGTGCCAGCAGTTACTTACAGGGGAAGGTGCAGTTCTTC. Translated, it gives CASSYLQGKVQFF.

The rearrangement uses TRBV28 and TRBJ1-1; D remains ambiguous. Trimming left V 5 bases short and J 4 bases short, with 14 bases between. The germline V gene encodes CDR1 MDHEN and CDR2 SYDVKM. The CDR3 is 14 residues long. CDR3 coding DNA: TGTGCCAGCAGTCCTACAGCCTTGGGCACTGAAGCTTTCTTT. This translates into CASSPTALGTEAFF.

The genes are TRBV30 and TRBJ2-7; 7 bases map to TRBD2. Per the germline V gene, CDR1 is GTSNPN and CDR2 is SVGIG (reference sequence). Trimming at V came to 4 bases and at J to 6 bases, leaving 9 bases not matched to a gene. The CDR3 sequence is 13 residues long. The CDR3 coding sequence is TGTGCCTGGAATTTCGGCGGGAGTAGCGAGCAGTACTTC. This codes for CAWNFGGSSEQYF.

The chain carries TRBV9 and TRBJ2-3; 11 positions match TRBD2. With 4 bases clipped from V and 4 bases from J, the junction kept 5 bases outside the gene matches. CDR3 length equals 15 residues. Germline V gene lookup returns CDR1 SGDLS and CDR2 YYNGEE. The CDR3 region is CASSLIAGGADTQYF. The CDR3, as DNA: TGTGCCAGCAGCTTGATAGCGGGAGGGGCAGATACGCAGTATTTT.

This clone appeared once. The V call is TRBV28, the J call TRBJ2-7, with 15 bases identical to TRBD2. The V gene's germline CDR1 is MDHEN and CDR2 SYDVKM. The J segment lost 6 bases and the V segment lost 4 bases, leaving 4 bases of the junction unmatched. The CDR3 is 15 residues long. CDR3 nucleotide sequence: TGTGCCAGCAGTTCCGGGACTAGCGGGAGGCGCGAGCAGTACTTC. It is translated as CASSSGTSGRREQYF.

The rearrangement joins TRBV6-5 to TRBJ1-2, with 7 positions matching TRBD1. Trimming at V came to 5 bases and at J to 1 base, leaving 7 bases not matched to a gene. Germline lookup yields CDR1 MNHEY and CDR2 SVGAGI. This CDR3 has 15 residues. The CDR3 DNA follows: TGTGCCAGCAGTAAACGAGGGGACAGTAACTATGGCTACACCTTC. Its translation is CASSKRGDSNYGYTF.

The rearrangement links TRBV28 to TRBJ1-1; possible D gene TRBD1, 6 bases. Germline V gene data show CDR1 as MDHEN and CDR2 as SYDVKM. The CDR3 length is 15 residues. V was clipped by 2 bases and J by 6 bases, with 16 bases between them. The CDR3 nucleotides read TGTGCCAGCAGTTTAACGACAGGTGTTGTTTCTGAAGCTTTCTTT. Its protein is CASSLTTGVVSEAFF.

The rearrangement joins TRBV30 to TRBJ1-2, with 7 bases lining up with TRBD1. The CDR3 covers 13 residues. With V trimmed by 2 bases and J by 4 bases, 4 bases remained unmatched. Germline V gene sequence: CDR1 GTSNPN, CDR2 SVGIG (reference sequence). CDR3 nucleotides: TGTGCCTGGAGTCAGGGGGGACGCTATGGCTACACCTTC. It is translated as CAWSQGGRYGYTF. The complete variable domain, with remaining parts taken from reference TRBV30 and TRBJ1-2, reads SQTIHQWPATLVQPVGSPLSLECTVEGTSNPNLYWYRQAAGRGLQLLFYSVGIGQISSEVPQNLSASRPQDRQFILSSKKLLLSDSGFYLCAWSQGGRYGYTFGSGTRLTVV.

The J gene is TRBJ1-1, the V gene TRBV30, with TRBD1 matching over 7 bases. The V segment lost 4 bases and the J segment 11 bases; nucleotides outside the gene matches: 10. There are 12 residues in the CDR3. Germline V lookup: CDR1 GTSNPN, CDR2 SVGIG (reference sequence). CDR3 in DNA: TGTGCCTGGATTACCACAGGGGCGGATGCTTTCTTT. It specifies CAWITTGADAFF.

This chain links TRBV18 with TRBJ1-2, with D possibly being TRBD1 (6 bases). Trimming removed 3 bases from V and 5 bases from J, with 25 bases in between. The CDR3 has 18 residues. The germline V gene has CDR1 KGHSH and CDR2 LQKENI. The CDR3 sequence: CASSPFTVGAREKYGYTF. For the CDR3, the DNA is TGTGCCAGCTCACCTTTTACGGTGGGGGCCAGGGAAAAGTATGGCTACACCTTC.

The J gene is TRBJ1-1, the V gene TRBV5-1; a possible D gene is TRBD1 (5 bases). The CDR3 is 14 residues long. Per the germline V gene, CDR1 is SGHRS and CDR2 is YFSETQ. Between the trimmed V and J ends, which lost 1 base and 5 bases, there was a span of 12 bases. The CDR3 is CASSLIWGDTEAFF. The CDR3 DNA sequence: TGCGCCAGCAGCTTGATTTGGGGGGATACTGAAGCTTTCTTT.

The rearrangement joins TRBV13 to TRBJ2-5, with no clear D. Germline V gene sequence: CDR1 PRHDT, CDR2 FYEKMQ (reference sequence). This CDR3 is 11 amino acids long. Trimming took off 4 bases at V and 4 bases at J, with 4 bases between the two ends. The CDR3 DNA reads TGTGCCAGCAGCTCCGTAGAGACCCAGTACTTC. This translates into CASSSVETQYF.

The chain joins TRBV13 to TRBJ2-1; possibly TRBD1 for D (7 bases). The CDR3 spans 18 residues. CDR1 PRHDT and CDR2 FYEKMQ come from the germline V gene (reference sequence). V lost 4 bases to trimming and J lost 3 bases, with 22 bases between them. CDR3 sequence: CASSSPFETGRDYNEQFF. CDR3 bases: TGTGCCAGCAGCTCTCCCTTCGAGACAGGGCGGGACTACAATGAGCAGTTCTTC.

On this clone itself: The junction does not match germline at one end; this may be a read error. The chain recombines TRBV6-6 with TRBJ2-5; 11 bases fit TRBD2. Germline CDR1 is MNHNY and CDR2 is SVGAGI (reference sequence). This CDR3 contains 14 residues. The DNA of the CDR3 is TGTGCCAGCAGTGGGACTAGCGGCAAAGAGATCCAGTACTTC. Amino acid sequence: CASSGTSGKEIQYF.

V and J are TRBV19 and TRBJ2-2; D unresolved. Deletions cut 3 bases from V and 6 bases from J, with 5 bases between. This CDR3 is 12 amino acids long. From germline, CDR1 is LNHDA and CDR2 SQIVND (reference sequence). The CDR3 sequence is CASSMTSGELFF. The DNA for the CDR3 is TGTGCCAGTAGTATGACTTCCGGGGAGCTGTTTTTT.

Concerning this clone: Other DNA sequences in this specimen translate into the identical CDR3. The chain links TRBV7-9 to TRBJ2-2; D may be TRBD1 (6 bases). The V gene lost 3 bases and the J gene lost 1 base, with 6 bases spanning the gap. Germline V lookup: CDR1 SEHNR, CDR2 FQNEAQ (reference sequence). This CDR3 is 14 amino acids long. DNA for the CDR3: TGTGCCAGCAGCTTGACAGGGAACACCGGGGAGCTGTTTTTT. It yields the protein CASSLTGNTGELFF. Looking up the rest from reference TRBV7-9 and TRBJ2-2 gives the full variable domain: DTGVSQNPRHKITKRGQNVTFRCDPISEHNRLYWYRQTLGQGPEFLTYFQNEAQLEKSRLLSDRFSAERPKGSFSTLEIQRTEQGDSAMYLCASSLTGNTGELFFGEGSRLTVL.

This clone was counted once. The chain carries TRBV27 and TRBJ2-7; TRBD1 matches 11 bases. This CDR3 is built from 15 residues. After removal of 5 bases from V and 2 bases from J, the junction contained 5 bases not matched to a gene. CDR1 is MNHEY, CDR2 SMNVEV, per germline (reference sequence). CDR3 region: CASSVGTGGAYEQYF. CDR3 in DNA: TGTGCCAGCAGTGTAGGGACAGGGGGGGCCTACGAGCAGTACTTC.

The J gene is TRBJ1-3, the V gene TRBV7-2, with D unclear. Trimming removed 5 bases from V and 0 bases from J, with 14 bases in between. There are 16 residues in the CDR3. CDR1 and CDR2 (germline): SGHTA, FQGNSA. CDR3 in amino acids: CASSRAGLNSGNTIYF. In nucleotides, the CDR3 is TGTGCCAGCAGCCGGGCAGGACTAAACTCTGGAAACACCATATATTTT. The full variable domain, with the rest looked up from reference TRBV7-2 and TRBJ1-3, is GAGVSQSPSNKVTEKGKDVELRCDPISGHTALYWYRQSLGQGLEFLIYFQGNSAPDKSGLPSDRFSAERTGGSVSTLTIQRTQQEDSAVYLCASSRAGLNSGNTIYFGEGSWLTVV.